This T cell receptor beta chain stems from a study of blood T cell repertoires in COVID-19. In the study overall: COVID-19 samples from acute and convalescent phases originated in the United States, Italy and Spain. T cells, B-cell-depleted T cells, or PBMCs supplied cDNA or gDNA.

V was trimmed by 8 bases and J by 1 base, leaving 11 bases between them. The CDR3 is 13 amino acids. The germline V gene encodes CDR1 SGHKS and CDR2 YYEKEE (reference sequence). Per the study methods: The assay estimated nucleated cells by amplifying reference gene primers. Clones were sequenced by immunoSEQ multiplex PCR, and TCRdb holds only the in-frame ones, with some missing. The V and J calls and clone size come from that table; D and trimming were worked out from the DNA. The table lists over 40,000 clones, about 79% of them singletons. Sequencing was carried out using peripheral blood. The chain has TRBV5-5 and TRBJ2-3, with D possibly matching TRBD2 (6 bases). This TCR came from a human donor in a cohort sampled during active COVID-19. The CDR3 DNA follows: TGTGCCAGTTCCTGGGGGGGCACAGATACGCAGTATTTT. Amino acid sequence: CASSWGGTDTQYF. The variable domain in full, with the rest retrieved from reference TRBV5-5 and TRBJ2-3, is DAGVTQSPTHLIKTRGQQVTLRCSPISGHKSVSWYQQVLGQGPQFIFQYYEKEERGRGNFPDRFSARQFPNYSSELNVNALLLGDSALYLCASSWGGTDTQYFGPGTRLTVL.